Below, 2 T cell receptor beta chains from the same sample are listed, as sequenced in a study of blood T cell repertoires in COVID-19. Sequencing used immunoSEQ multiplex PCR; TCRdb keeps in-frame clones, though not all of them. The repertoire holds 200,000 or so clones, with over 75% as singletons. Sequenced sample: peripheral blood. The receptors stem from a middle-aged woman who had recovered from COVID-19.

The chain links TRBV12-3 or TRBV12-4 to TRBJ1-2, with TRBD1 matching over 7 bases. V lost 4 bases, J lost 5 bases, and 4 bases stayed unmatched. The CDR3 has 13 residues. The CDR3: CASSWGQLYGYTF. The DNA of the CDR3 is TGTGCCAGCAGTTGGGGACAGCTGTATGGCTACACCTTC.

The chain has TRBV5-4 and TRBJ2-5; 7 positions match TRBD2. The CDR3 has 13 residues. Germline CDR1 reads SGHNT; CDR2 reads YYREEE (reference sequence). The V segment lost 0 bases and the J segment 7 bases; nucleotides outside the gene matches: 3. This chain's CDR3 is CASSLVGEGTQYF. The CDR3 DNA follows: TGTGCCAGCAGCTTGGTGGGGGAGGGGACCCAGTACTTC. Full variable domain (rest looked up from reference TRBV5-4 and TRBJ2-5): ETGVTQSPTHLIKTRGQQVTLRCSSQSGHNTVSWYQQALGQGPQFIFQYYREEENGRGNFPPRFSGLQFPNYSSELNVNALELDDSALYLCASSLVGEGTQYFGPGTRLLVL.